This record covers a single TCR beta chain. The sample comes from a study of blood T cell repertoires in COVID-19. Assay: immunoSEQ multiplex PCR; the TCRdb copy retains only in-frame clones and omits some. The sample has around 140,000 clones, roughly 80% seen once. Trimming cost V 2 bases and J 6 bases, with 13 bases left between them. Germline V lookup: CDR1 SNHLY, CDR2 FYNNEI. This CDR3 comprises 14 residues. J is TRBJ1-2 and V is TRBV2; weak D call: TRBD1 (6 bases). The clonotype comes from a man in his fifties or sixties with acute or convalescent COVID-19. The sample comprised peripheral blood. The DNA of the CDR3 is TGTGCCAGCAGTGAATCACAGGGTTTGGATGGCTACACCTTC. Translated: CASSESQGLDGYTF.